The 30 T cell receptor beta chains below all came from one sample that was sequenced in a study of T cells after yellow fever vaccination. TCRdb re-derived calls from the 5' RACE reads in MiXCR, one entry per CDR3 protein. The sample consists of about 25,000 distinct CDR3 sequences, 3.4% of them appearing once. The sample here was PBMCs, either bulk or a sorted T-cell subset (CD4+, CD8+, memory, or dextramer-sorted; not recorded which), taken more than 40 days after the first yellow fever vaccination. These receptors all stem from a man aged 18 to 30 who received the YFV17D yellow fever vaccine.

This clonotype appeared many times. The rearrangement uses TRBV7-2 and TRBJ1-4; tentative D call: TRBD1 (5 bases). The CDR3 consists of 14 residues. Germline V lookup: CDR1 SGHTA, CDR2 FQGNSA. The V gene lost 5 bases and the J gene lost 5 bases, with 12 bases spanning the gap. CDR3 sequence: CASSRGSGNEKLFF. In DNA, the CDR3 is TGTGCCAGCAGCCGGGGGAGTGGGAATGAAAAACTGTTTTTT.

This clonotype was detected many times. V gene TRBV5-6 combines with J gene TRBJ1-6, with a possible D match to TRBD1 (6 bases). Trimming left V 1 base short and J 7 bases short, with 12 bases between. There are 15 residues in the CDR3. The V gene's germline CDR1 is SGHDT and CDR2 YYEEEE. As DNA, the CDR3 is TGTGCCAGCAGCTTGTCACCAGGGGAGAATTCACCCCTCCACTTT. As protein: CASSLSPGENSPLHF.

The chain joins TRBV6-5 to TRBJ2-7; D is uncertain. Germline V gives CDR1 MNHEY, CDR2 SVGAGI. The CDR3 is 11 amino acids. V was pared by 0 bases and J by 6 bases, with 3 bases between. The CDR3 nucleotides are TGTGCCAGCAGTTACTCGGGCGAGCAGTACTTC. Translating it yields CASSYSGEQYF.

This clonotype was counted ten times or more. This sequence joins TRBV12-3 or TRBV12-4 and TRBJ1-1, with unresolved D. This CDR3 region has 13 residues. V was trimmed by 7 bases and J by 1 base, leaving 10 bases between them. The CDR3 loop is CASTPWGNTEAFF. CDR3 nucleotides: TGTGCCAGCACTCCATGGGGGAACACTGAAGCTTTCTTT.

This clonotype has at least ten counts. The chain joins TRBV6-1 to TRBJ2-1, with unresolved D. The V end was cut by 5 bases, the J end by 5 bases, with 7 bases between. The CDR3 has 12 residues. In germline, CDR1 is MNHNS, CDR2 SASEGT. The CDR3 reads CASSPRNNEQFF. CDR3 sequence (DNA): TGTGCCAGCAGTCCGAGGAACAATGAGCAGTTCTTC.

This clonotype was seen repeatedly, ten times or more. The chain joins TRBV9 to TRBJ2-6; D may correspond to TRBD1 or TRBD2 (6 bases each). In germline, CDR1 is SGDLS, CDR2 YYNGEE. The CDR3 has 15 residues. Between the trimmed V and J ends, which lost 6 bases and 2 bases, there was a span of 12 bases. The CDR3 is CASNREVPGANVLTF. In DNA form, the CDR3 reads TGTGCCAGCAACAGGGAGGTTCCTGGGGCCAACGTCCTGACTTTC.

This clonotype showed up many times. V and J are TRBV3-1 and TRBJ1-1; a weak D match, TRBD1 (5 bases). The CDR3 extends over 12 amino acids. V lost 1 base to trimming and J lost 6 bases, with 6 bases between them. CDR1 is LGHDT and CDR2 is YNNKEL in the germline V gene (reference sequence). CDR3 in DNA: TGTGCCAGCAGCCAAGGAGGGGCTGAAGCTTTCTTT. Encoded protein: CASSQGGAEAFF. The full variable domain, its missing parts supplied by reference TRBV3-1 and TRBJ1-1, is DTAVSQTPKYLVTQMGNDKSIKCEQNLGHDTMYWYKQDSKKFLKIMFSYNNKELIINETVPNRFSPKSPDKAHLNLHINSLELGDSAVYFCASSQGGAEAFFGQGTRLTVV.

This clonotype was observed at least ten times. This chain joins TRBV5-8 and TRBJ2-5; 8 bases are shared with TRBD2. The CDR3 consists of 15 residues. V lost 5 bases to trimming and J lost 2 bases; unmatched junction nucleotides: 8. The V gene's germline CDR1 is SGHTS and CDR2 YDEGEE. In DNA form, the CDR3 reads TGTGCCAGCAGTCTAGCGGGCGGAAATCAAGAGACCCAGTACTTC. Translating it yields CASSLAGGNQETQYF.

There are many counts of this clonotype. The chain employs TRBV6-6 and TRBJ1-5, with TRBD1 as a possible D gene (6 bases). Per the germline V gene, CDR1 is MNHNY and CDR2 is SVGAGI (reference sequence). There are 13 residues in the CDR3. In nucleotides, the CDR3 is TGTGCGGAGGGGGGCACGAGCAATCAGCCCCAGCATTTT. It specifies CAEGGTSNQPQHF.

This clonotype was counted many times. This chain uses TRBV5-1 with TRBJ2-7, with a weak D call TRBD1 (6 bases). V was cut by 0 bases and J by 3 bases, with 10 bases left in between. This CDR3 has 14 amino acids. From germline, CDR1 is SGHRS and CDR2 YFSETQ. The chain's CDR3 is CASSLEGRGYEQYV. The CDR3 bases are TGCGCCAGCAGCTTGGAGGGCAGGGGCTACGAGCAGTACGTC.

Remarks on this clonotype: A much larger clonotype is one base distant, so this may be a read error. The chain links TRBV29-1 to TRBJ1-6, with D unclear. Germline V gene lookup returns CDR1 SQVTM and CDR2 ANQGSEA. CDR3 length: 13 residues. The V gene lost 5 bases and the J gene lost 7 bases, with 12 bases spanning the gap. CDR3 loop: CSVSELENSPLHF. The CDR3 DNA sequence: TGCAGCGTTAGTGAGCTTGAGAATTCACCCCTCCACTTT.

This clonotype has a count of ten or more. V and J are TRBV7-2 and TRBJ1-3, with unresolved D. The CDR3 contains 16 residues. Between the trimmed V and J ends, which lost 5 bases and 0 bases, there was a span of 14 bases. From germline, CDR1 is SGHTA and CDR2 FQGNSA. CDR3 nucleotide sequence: TGTGCCAGCAGCCCTACTGTCCCGAGCTCTGGAAACACCATATATTTT. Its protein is CASSPTVPSSGNTIYF.

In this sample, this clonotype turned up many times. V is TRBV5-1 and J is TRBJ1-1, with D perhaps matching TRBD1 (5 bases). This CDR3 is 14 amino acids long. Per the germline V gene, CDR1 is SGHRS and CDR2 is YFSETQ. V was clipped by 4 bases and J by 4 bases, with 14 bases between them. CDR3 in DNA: TGCGCCAGCAGCCCAAGGGGAACGGGCACTGAAGCTTTCTTT. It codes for CASSPRGTGTEAFF.

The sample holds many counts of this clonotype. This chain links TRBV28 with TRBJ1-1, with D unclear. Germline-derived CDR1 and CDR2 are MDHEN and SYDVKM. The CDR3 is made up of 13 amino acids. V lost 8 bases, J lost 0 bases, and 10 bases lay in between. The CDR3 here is CASVRWLNTEAFF. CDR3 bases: TGTGCCAGCGTCCGCTGGCTGAACACTGAAGCTTTCTTT. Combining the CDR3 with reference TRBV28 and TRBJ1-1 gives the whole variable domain DVKVTQSSRYLVKRTGEKVFLECVQDMDHENMFWYRQDPGLGLRLIYFSYDVKMKEKGDIPEGYSVSREKKERFSLILESASTNQTSMYLCASVRWLNTEAFFGQGTRLTVV.

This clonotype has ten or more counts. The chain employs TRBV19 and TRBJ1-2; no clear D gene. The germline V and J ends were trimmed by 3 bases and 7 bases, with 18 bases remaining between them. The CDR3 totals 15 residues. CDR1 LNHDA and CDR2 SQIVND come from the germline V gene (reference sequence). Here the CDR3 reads CASSMREQSPRGYTF. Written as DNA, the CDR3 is TGTGCCAGTAGTATGAGGGAGCAGTCCCCGCGTGGCTACACCTTC.

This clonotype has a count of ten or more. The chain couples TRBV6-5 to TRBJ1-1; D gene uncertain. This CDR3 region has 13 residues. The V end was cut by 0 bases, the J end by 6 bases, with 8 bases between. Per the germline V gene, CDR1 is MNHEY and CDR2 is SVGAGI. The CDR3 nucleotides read TGTGCCAGCAGTTACTCGCCCCGCGCTGAAGCTTTCTTT. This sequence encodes CASSYSPRAEAFF.

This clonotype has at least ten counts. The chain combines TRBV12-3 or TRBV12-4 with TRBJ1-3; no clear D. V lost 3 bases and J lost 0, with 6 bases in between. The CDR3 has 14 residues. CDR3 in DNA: TGTGCCAGCAGTTTCACCCACTCTGGAAACACCATATATTTT. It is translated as CASSFTHSGNTIYF.

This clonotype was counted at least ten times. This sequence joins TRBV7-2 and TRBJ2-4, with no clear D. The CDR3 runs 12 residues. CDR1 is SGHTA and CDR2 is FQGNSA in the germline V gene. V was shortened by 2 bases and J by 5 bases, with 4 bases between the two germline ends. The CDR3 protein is CASSLRENIQYF. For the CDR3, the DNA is TGTGCCAGCAGCTTACGGGAAAACATTCAGTACTTC. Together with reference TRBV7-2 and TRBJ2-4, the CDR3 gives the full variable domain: GAGVSQSPSNKVTEKGKDVELRCDPISGHTALYWYRQSLGQGLEFLIYFQGNSAPDKSGLPSDRFSAERTGGSVSTLTIQRTQQEDSAVYLCASSLRENIQYFGAGTRLSVL.

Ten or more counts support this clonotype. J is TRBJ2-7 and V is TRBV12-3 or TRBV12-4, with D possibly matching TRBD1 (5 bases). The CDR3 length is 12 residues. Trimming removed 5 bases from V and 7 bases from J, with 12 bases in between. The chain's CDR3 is CASSRPPGEQYF. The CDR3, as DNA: TGTGCCAGCAGTAGACCTCCAGGGGAGCAGTACTTC.

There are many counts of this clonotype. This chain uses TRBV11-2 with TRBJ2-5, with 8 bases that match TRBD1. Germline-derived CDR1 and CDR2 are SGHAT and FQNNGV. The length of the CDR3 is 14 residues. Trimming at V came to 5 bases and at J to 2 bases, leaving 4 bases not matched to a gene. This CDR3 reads CASSGDRTQETQYF. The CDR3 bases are TGTGCCAGCAGCGGGGACAGGACTCAAGAGACCCAGTACTTC.

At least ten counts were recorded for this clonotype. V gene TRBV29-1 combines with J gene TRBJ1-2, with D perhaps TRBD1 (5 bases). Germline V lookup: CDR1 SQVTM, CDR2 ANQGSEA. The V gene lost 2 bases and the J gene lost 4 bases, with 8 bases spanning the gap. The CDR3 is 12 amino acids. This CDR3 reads CSVERQFYGYTF. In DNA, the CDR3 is TGCAGCGTTGAACGACAGTTCTATGGCTACACCTTC.

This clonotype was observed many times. The CDR3, as DNA: TGTGCCAGCTCACGGGACATCGGGCAAGAGACCCAGTACTTC. Protein sequence: CASSRDIGQETQYF. The rearrangement uses TRBV18 and TRBJ2-5, with D possibly matching TRBD1 (6 bases). The germline V gene has CDR1 KGHSH and CDR2 LQKENI. V shed 4 bases and J shed 2 bases, with 11 bases lying between them. CDR3 length: 14 residues.

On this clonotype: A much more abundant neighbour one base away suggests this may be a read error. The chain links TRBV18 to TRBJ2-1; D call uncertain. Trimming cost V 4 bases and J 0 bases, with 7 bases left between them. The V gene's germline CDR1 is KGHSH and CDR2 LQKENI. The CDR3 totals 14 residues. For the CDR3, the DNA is TGTGCCAGCTCACGTGCGAGCTCCTACAATGAGCAGTTCTTC. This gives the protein CASSRASSYNEQFF. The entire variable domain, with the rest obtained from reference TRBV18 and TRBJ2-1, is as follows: NAGVMQNPRHLVRRRGQEARLRCSPMKGHSHVYWYRQLPEEGLKFMVYLQKENIIDESGMPKERFSAEFPKEGPSILRIQQVVRGDSAAYFCASSRASSYNEQFFGPGTRLTVL.

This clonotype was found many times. The CDR3 bases are TGTGCCAGCAGCTTGGTTTCGTGGGGGACTGAAGCTTTCTTT. Translation gives CASSLVSWGTEAFF. V usage is TRBV5-5 and J usage is TRBJ1-1; tentative D call: TRBD1 (5 bases). The CDR3 runs 14 residues. With 0 bases removed from V and 5 bases from J, the gap between germline ends came to 11 bases. Germline V gene lookup returns CDR1 SGHKS and CDR2 YYEKEE (reference sequence).

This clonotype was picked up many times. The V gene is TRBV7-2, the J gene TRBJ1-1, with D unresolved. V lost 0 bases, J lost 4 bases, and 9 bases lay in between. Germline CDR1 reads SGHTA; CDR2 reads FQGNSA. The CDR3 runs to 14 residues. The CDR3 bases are TGTGCCAGCAGCTTAGCCAGAGGTTCCACTGAAGCTTTCTTT. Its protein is CASSLARGSTEAFF.

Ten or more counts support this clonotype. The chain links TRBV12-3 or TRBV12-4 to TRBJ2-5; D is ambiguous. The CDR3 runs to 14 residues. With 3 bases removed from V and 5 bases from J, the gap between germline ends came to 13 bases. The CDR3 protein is CASSFVTTTETQYF. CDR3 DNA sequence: TGTGCCAGCAGTTTCGTTACTACTACGGAGACCCAGTACTTC.

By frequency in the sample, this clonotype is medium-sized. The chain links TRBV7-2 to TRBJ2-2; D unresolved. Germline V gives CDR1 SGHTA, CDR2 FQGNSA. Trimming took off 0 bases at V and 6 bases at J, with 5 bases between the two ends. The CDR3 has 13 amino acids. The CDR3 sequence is CASSLAGSGELFF. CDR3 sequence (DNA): TGTGCCAGCAGCTTAGCAGGGTCCGGGGAGCTGTTTTTT.

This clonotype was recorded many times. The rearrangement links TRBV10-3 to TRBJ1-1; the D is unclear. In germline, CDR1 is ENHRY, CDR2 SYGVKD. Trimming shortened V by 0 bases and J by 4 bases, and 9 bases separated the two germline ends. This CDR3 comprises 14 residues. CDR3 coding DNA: TGTGCCATCAGTGAGTCACGGAGGTTCACTGAAGCTTTCTTT. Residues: CAISESRRFTEAFF.

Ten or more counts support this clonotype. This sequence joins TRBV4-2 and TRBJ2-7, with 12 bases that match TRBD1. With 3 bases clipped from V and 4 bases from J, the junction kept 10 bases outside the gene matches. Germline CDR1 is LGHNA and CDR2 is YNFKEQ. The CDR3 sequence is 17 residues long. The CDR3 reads CASSQESPGQGAYEQYF. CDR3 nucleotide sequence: TGTGCCAGCAGCCAGGAATCCCCGGGACAGGGGGCTTACGAGCAGTACTTC.

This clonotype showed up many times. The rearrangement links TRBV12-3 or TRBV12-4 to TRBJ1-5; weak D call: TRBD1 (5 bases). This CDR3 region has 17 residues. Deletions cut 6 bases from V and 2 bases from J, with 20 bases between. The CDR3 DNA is TGTGCCAGCAGCAACGCCCTGACGGGGACCGGCAATCAGCCCCAGCATTTT. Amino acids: CASSNALTGTGNQPQHF.